The TCR beta chain under discussion was sequenced for a study of radiotherapy plus CTLA-4 blockade in lung cancer. From germline, CDR1 is SGHTA and CDR2 FQGNSA. CDR3 size: 11 residues. V was shortened by 5 bases and J by 4 bases, with 6 bases between the two germline ends. Profiled with immunoSEQ multiplex PCR; TCRdb holds only in-frame clones, not every one. The sample has about 68,000 clones, 79% seen once. The receptor comes from a human donor with non-small cell lung cancer who had a complete response to radiotherapy plus ipilimumab. The chain couples TRBV7-2 to TRBJ2-7, with unresolved D. The input for sequencing was peripheral blood, taken from a patient treated with radiotherapy plus ipilimumab. The CDR3 reads CASSPNYEQYF. CDR3 bases: TGTGCCAGCAGCCCGAATTACGAGCAGTACTTC.